This T cell receptor beta chain originates from a study of T cell changes during pregnancy in multiple sclerosis. The assay was immunoSEQ multiplex PCR, and TCRdb's table has in-frame clones only and misses some. Among some 40,000 clones listed, around 92% were seen once. Germline V gives CDR1 LNHDA, CDR2 SQIVND (reference sequence). The CDR3 consists of 15 residues. The V and J ends lost 0 bases and 3 bases respectively, with 12 bases between them. The J gene is TRBJ2-7, the V gene TRBV19, with no clear D. Here the sequenced sample was CD8+ T cells from peripheral blood mononuclear cells, taken in the third trimester of pregnancy. The source of this sequence is a female donor with multiple sclerosis, enrolled in a pregnancy study. CDR3 in DNA: TGTGCCAGTAGTATAGATTATGGGCAGTACTACGAGCAGTACTTC. Translated, it gives CASSIDYGQYYEQYF.